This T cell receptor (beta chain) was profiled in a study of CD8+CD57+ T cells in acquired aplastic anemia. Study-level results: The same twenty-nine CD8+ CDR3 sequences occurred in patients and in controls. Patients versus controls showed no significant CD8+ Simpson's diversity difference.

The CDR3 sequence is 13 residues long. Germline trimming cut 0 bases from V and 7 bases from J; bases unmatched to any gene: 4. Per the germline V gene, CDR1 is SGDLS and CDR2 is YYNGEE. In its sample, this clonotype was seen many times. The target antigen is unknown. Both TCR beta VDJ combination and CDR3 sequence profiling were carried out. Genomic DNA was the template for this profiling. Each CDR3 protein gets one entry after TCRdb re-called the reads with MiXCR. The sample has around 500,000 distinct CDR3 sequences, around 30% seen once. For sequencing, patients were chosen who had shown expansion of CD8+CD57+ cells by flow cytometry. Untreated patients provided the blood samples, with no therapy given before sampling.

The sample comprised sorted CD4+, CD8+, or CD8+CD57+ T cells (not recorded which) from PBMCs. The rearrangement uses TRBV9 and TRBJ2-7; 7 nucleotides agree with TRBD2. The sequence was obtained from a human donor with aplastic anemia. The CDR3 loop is CASSVVAGGEQYF. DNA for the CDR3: TGTGCCAGCAGCGTAGTGGCCGGGGGGGAGCAGTACTTC.